The 11 T cell receptor beta chains in this list originate from one sample, sequenced in a study of T cell responses to AZD1222 COVID-19 vaccine. The data were produced by immunoSEQ multiplex PCR, yet TCRdb's version contains in-frame clones alone and is incomplete. The data hold some 150,000 clones, with approximately 87% observed a single time. This sample comprised peripheral blood, obtained 28 days after the second AZD1222 dose. The source is an adult who received the AZD1222 COVID-19 vaccine.

In this sample, this clone turned up many times. This chain connects TRBV2 to TRBJ1-4; 10 bases agree with TRBD1. This CDR3 region has 16 residues. Trimming cost V 3 bases and J 8 bases; bases outside gene matches: 9. CDR1 SNHLY and CDR2 FYNNEI come from the germline V gene. This CDR3 reads CASSDGSGTGAEKLFF. Written as DNA, the CDR3 is TGTGCCAGCAGTGATGGATCTGGGACAGGGGCGGAAAAACTGTTTTTT.

This clone was detected once. This sequence joins TRBV11-3 and TRBJ1-4, with D unresolved. Looked up from germline, CDR1 is SGHNT and CDR2 is YENEEA. There are 15 residues in the CDR3. Deletions cut 4 bases from V and 1 base from J, with 10 bases between. The CDR3 DNA sequence: TGTGCCAGCAGCTGGGCTCCCGAAACTAATGAAAAACTGTTTTTT. Translation gives CASSWAPETNEKLFF. The whole variable domain, filled in from reference TRBV11-3 and TRBJ1-4, reads EAGVVQSPRYKIIEKKQPVAFWCNPISGHNTLYWYLQNLGQGPELLIRYENEEAVDDSQLPKDRFSAERLKGVDSTLKIQPAELGDSAVYLCASSWAPETNEKLFFGSGTQLSVL.

The rearrangement links TRBV7-2 to TRBJ1-2; 7 bases are a match to TRBD1. The germline gives CDR1 SGHTA, CDR2 FQGNSA. The CDR3 runs to 15 residues. V was clipped by 1 base and J by 5 bases; unmatched bases: 7. This chain's CDR3 is CASSLERGTVYGYTF. The CDR3 DNA sequence: TGTGCCAGCAGCTTAGAACGAGGGACAGTATATGGCTACACCTTC.

The V call is TRBV6-2 or TRBV6-3, the J call TRBJ2-7, with 8 bases fitting TRBD2. Germline trimming cut 2 bases from V and 3 bases from J; bases unmatched to any gene: 6. Germline V lookup: CDR1 MNHEY, CDR2 SVGEGT. This CDR3 is built from 15 residues. This CDR3 reads CASSYVAGGYYEQYF. CDR3 nucleotide sequence: TGTGCCAGCAGTTACGTCGCGGGAGGCTACTACGAGCAGTACTTC.

This sequence joins TRBV14 and TRBJ1-4; possible D gene TRBD1, 5 bases. Per germline, CDR1 SGHDN and CDR2 FVKESK. This CDR3 spans 12 amino acids. The V end lost 1 base, the J end lost 11 bases, and 8 bases lay between the germline ends. CDR3 sequence: CASSQVGVKLFF. The DNA of the CDR3 is TGTGCCAGCAGCCAAGTAGGGGTTAAACTGTTTTTT.

J is TRBJ1-1 and V is TRBV25-1, with D possibly being TRBD1 (6 bases). This CDR3 spans 15 amino acids. The ends were cut back, 6 bases at V and 2 bases at J, with 16 bases in the middle. The germline V gene has CDR1 MGHDK and CDR2 SYGVNS. For the CDR3, the DNA is TGTGCCAGCAGGGGTAACCAGGGGTACAACACTGAAGCTTTCTTT. Translated, it gives CASRGNQGYNTEAFF. Filled out from reference TRBV25-1 and TRBJ1-1, the complete variable domain reads EADIYQTPRYLVIGTGKKITLECSQTMGHDKMYWYQQDPGMELHLIHYSYGVNSTEKGDLSSESTVSRIRTEHFPLTLESARPSHTSQYLCASRGNQGYNTEAFFGQGTRLTVV.

The rearrangement links TRBV6-1 to TRBJ2-1, with TRBD2 matching over 11 bases. CDR3 length: 16 residues. CDR1 and CDR2 from the germline V gene are MNHNS and SASEGT. V trimming: 3 bases; J trimming: 7 bases; junction bases outside the gene matches: 8. CDR3 in DNA: TGTGCCAGCAGTGACTTTAGCGGGAGGGCCGGTAATGAGCAGTTCTTC. The encoded protein is CASSDFSGRAGNEQFF.

V gene TRBV28 combines with J gene TRBJ2-2; TRBD2 might be the D (5 bases). Trimming took off 6 bases at V and 15 bases at J, with 14 bases between the two ends. The germline gives CDR1 MDHEN, CDR2 SYDVKM. The CDR3 is 11 amino acids. The CDR3 DNA reads TGTGCCAGCAGCCGACCCGGACTCTTGTTTTTT. Its protein product is CASSRPGLLFF.

J is TRBJ1-5 and V is TRBV3-1 (or the pseudogene TRBV3-2); 9 positions agree with TRBD1. J gave up 3 bases and V 4 bases, and 4 bases lay outside the gene matches. Germline assignment: CDR1 LGHDT and CDR2 YNNKEL (reference sequence). The CDR3 runs to 15 residues. The CDR3 DNA sequence: TGTGCCAGCAGCCGGGACAGGGATCTCAATCAGCCCCAGCATTTT. Translating it yields CASSRDRDLNQPQHF.

This chain uses TRBV9 with TRBJ1-4, with 7 bases fitting TRBD1. The CDR3 sequence is 15 residues long. The V and J ends lost 4 bases and 4 bases, in that order; junction bases with no gene match: 7. Germline-derived CDR1 and CDR2 are SGDLS and YYNGEE. The CDR3 DNA is TGTGCCAGCAGCTTCAACCAGGGGGTTAATGAAAAACTGTTTTTT. It encodes CASSFNQGVNEKLFF.

The chain uses TRBV5-1 and TRBJ2-3; weak D call: TRBD1 (6 bases). The CDR3 length is 14 residues. Per the germline V gene, CDR1 is SGHRS and CDR2 is YFSETQ. The V gene lost 4 bases and the J gene lost 4 bases, with 13 bases spanning the gap. In DNA, the CDR3 is TGCGCCAGCAGCACGGGACACAAATCAGATACGCAGTATTTT. Translating it yields CASSTGHKSDTQYF.